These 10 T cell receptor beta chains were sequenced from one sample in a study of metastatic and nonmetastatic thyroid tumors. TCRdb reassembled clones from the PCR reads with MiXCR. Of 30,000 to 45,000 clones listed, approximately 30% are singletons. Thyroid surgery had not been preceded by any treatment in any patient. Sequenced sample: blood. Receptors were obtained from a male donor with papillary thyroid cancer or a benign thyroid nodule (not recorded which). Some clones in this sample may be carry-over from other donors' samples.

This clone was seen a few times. CDR3 sequence reads: CASSSGQGETQYF. CDR3 bases: TGTGCCAGCAGTTCGGGACAGGGGGAGACCCAGTACTTC. The V and J genes are TRBV6-9 and TRBJ2-5; TRBD1 agrees at 10 bases. Germline CDR1 reads MNHGY; CDR2 reads SVAAGI. The V segment lost 4 bases and the J segment 5 bases; nucleotides outside the gene matches: 1. There are 13 residues in the CDR3.

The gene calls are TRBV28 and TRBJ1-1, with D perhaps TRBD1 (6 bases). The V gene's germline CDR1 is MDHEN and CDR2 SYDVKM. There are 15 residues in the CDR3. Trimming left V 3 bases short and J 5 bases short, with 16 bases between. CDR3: CASSFSGARGTEAFF. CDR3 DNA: TGTGCCAGCAGTTTCTCGGGGGCGCGAGGTACTGAAGCTTTCTTT.

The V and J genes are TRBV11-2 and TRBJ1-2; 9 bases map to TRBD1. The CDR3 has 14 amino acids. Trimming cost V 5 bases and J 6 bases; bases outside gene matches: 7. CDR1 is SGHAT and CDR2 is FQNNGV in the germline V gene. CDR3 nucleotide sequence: TGTGCCAGCAGCACAACAGGGGGCGGGAATGGCTACACCTTC. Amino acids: CASSTTGGGNGYTF. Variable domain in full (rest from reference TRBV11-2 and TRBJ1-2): EAGVAQSPRYKIIEKRQSVAFWCNPISGHATLYWYQQILGQGPKLLIQFQNNGVVDDSQLPKDRFSAERLKGVDSTLKIQPAKLEDSAVYLCASSTTGGGNGYTFGSGTRLTVV.

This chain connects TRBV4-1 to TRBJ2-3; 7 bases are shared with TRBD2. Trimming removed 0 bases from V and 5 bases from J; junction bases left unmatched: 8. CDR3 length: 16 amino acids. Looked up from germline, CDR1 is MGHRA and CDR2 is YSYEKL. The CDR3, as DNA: TGCGCCAGCAGCCAAGAAGGCTGGGGGGAGGGAGATACGCAGTATTTT. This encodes CASSQEGWGEGDTQYF.

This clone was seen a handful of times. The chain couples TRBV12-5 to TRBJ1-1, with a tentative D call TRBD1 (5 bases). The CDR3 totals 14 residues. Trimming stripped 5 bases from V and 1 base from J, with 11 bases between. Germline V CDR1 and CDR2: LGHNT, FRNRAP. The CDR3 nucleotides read TGTGCTAGTGGTCGGGACGGGACGAACACTGAAGCTTTCTTT. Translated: CASGRDGTNTEAFF.

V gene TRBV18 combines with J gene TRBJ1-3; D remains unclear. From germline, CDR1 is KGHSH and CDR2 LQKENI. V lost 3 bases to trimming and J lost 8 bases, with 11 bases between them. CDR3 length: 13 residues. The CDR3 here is CASSPTSADTIYF. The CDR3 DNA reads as TGTGCCAGCTCACCCACCTCGGCGGACACCATATATTTT.

This CDR3 reads CASSDRRNTEAFF. The CDR3 region has the DNA TGTGCCAGCAGCGACCGGCGGAACACTGAAGCTTTCTTT. The chain carries TRBV6-4 and TRBJ1-1; D is unresolved. Trimming cost V 6 bases and J 1 base, with 9 bases left between them. Germline assignment: CDR1 MRHNA and CDR2 SNTAGT. There are 13 residues in the CDR3.

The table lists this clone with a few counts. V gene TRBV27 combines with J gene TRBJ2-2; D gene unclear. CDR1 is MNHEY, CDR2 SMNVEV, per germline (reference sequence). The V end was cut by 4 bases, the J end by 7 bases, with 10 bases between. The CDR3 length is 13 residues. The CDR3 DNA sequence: TGTGCCAGCAGTTATAACACCGTCGGGGAGCTGTTTTTT. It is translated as CASSYNTVGELFF.

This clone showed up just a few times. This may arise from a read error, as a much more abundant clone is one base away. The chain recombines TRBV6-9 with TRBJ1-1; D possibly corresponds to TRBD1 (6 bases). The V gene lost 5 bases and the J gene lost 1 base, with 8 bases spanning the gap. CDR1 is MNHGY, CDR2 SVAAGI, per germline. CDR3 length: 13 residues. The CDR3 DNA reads TGTGCCAGCAGTGAGGGACAGAACACTGAAGCTTTCTTT. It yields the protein CASSEGQNTEAFF.

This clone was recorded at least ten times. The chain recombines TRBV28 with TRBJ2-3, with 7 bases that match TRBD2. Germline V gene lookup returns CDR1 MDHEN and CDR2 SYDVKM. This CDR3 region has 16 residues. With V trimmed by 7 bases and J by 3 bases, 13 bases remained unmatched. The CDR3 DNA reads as TGTGCCAGCACCCCTCGGGGGGAGGCCCAGACAGATACGCAGTATTTT. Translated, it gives CASTPRGEAQTDTQYF.